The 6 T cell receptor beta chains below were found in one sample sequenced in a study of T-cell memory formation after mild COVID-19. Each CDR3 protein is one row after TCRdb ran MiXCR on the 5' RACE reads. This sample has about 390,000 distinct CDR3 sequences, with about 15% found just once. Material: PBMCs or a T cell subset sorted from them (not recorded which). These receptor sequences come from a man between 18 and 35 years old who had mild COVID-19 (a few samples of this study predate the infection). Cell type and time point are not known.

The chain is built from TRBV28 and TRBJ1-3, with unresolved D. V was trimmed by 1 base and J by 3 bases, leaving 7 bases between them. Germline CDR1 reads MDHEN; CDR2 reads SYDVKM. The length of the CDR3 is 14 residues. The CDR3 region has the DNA TGTGCCAGCAGTTTATCGAGAGATGGAAACACCATATATTTT. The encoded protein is CASSLSRDGNTIYF. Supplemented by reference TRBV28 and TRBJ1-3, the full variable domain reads DVKVTQSSRYLVKRTGEKVFLECVQDMDHENMFWYRQDPGLGLRLIYFSYDVKMKEKGDIPEGYSVSREKKERFSLILESASTNQTSMYLCASSLSRDGNTIYFGEGSWLTVV.

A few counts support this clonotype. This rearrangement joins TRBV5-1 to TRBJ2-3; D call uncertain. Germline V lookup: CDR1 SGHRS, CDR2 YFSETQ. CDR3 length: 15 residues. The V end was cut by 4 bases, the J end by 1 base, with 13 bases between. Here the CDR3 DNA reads TGCGCCAGCAGCCTTAGACGGTCGCGCACAGATACGCAGTATTTT. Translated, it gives CASSLRRSRTDTQYF.

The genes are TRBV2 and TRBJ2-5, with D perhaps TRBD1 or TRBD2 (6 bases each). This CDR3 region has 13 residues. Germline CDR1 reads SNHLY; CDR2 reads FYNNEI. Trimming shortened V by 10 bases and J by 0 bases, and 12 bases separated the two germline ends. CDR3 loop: CATARGHQETQYF. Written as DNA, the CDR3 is TGTGCCACGGCTCGGGGGCACCAAGAGACCCAGTACTTC.

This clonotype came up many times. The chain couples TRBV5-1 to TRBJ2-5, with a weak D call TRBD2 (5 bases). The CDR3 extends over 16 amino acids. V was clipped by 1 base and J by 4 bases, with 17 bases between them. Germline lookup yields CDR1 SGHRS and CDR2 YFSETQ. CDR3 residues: CASSLSEGYTAETQYF. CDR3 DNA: TGCGCCAGCAGCTTGTCCGAGGGCTACACGGCAGAGACCCAGTACTTC. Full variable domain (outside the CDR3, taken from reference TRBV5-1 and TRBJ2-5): KAGVTQTPRYLIKTRGQQVTLSCSPISGHRSVSWYQQTPGQGLQFLFEYFSETQRNKGNFPGRFSGRQFSNSRSEMNVSTLELGDSALYLCASSLSEGYTAETQYFGPGTRLLVL.

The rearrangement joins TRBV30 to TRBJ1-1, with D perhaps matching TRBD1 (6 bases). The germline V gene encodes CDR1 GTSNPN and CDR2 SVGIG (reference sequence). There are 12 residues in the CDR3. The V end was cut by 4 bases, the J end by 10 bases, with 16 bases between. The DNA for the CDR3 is TGTGCCTGGAACACTGGACAGAGAGGAGCTTTCTTT. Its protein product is CAWNTGQRGAFF.

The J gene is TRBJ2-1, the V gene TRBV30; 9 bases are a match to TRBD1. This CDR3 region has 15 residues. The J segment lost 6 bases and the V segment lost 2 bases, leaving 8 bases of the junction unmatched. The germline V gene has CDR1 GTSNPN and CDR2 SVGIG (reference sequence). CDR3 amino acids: CAWSTGTGLLNEQFF. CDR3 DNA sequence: TGTGCCTGGAGTACCGGGACAGGGCTCCTCAATGAGCAGTTCTTC.